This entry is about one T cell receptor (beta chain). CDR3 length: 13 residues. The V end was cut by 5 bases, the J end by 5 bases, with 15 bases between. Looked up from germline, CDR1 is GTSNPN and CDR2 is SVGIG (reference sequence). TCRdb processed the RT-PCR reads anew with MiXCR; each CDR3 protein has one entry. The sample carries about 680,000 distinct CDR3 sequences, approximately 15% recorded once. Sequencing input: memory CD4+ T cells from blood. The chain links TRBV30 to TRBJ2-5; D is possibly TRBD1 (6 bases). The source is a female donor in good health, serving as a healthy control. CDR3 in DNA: TGTGCCTGGGTTCGGGGTCAGGGGGAGACCCAGTACTTC. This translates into CAWVRGQGETQYF.